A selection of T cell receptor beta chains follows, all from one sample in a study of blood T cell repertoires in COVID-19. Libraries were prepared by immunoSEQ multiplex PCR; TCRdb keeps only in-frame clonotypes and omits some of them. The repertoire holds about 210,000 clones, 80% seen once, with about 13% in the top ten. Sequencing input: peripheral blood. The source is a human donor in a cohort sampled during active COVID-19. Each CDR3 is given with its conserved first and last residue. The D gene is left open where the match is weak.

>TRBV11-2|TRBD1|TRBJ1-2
CASSRGTGNYGYTF
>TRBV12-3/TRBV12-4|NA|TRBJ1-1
CASSLGSETEAFF
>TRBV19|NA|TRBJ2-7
CASSIRYFSYEQYF
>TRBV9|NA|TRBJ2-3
CASSFSGGMTDTQYF
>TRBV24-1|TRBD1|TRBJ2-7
CATSDADRGPGEQYF
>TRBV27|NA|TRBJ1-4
CASSLSYRATNEKLFF
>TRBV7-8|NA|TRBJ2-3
CASSLGEGTSSTDTQYF
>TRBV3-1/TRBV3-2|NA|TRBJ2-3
CASSQGLGGPRTDTQYF
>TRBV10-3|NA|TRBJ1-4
CAIRPATDSNEKLFF
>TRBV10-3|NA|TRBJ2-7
CAIRVTDASGAYEQYF
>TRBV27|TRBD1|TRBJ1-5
CASSLGTGGNQPQHF
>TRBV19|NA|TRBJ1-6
CARGSGDNSPLHF
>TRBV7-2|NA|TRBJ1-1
CASSPTGTTANTEAFF
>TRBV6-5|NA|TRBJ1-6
CASMRRVNSPLHF
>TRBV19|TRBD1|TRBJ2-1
CASSIQGAPYNEQFF
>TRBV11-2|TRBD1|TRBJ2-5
CASSQGQRGETQYF
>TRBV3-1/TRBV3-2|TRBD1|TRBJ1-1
CASSPLTGLEVGMNTEAFF
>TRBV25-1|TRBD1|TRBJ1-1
CASRTGTGMGAEAFF
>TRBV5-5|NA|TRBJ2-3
CASSPPGSRLDTQYF
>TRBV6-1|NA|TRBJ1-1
CASSEPGHANTEAFF
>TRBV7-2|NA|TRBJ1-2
CASNPTTPAGGGYTF
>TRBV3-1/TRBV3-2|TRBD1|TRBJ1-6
CASTRTGGNSPLHF
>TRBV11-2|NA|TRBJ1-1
CASSLDPPGIMNTEAFF
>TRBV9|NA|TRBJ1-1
CASSAVRGTEAFF
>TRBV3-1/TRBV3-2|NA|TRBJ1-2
CASSQVIDRGGYTF
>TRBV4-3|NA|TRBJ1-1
CASSTHLGQLNTEAFF
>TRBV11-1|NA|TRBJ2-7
CASSSQDYEQYF
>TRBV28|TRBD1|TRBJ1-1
CATSSENRGTEAFF
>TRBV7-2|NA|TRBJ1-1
CASSLVSENTEAFF
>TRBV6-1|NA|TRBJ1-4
CASSEAGGQFNEKLFF
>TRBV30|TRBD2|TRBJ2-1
CAWSRGLANNEQFF
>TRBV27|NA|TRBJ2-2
CAGPPGELFF
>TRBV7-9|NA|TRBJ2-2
CASSLVEELFF
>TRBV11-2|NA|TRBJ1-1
CASSPRERNTEAFF
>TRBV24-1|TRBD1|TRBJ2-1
CATRDNRGPTDNEQFF
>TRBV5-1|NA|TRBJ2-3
CASSLAFPRGTDTQYF
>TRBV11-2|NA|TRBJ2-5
CASSFAELRTETQYF
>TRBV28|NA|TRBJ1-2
CASSSPGEYGYTF
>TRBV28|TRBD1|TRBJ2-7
CASINPGGATYEQYF
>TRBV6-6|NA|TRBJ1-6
CATNSGGHSPLHF
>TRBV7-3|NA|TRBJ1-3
CASSSTGLASGNTIYF
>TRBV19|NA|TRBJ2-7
CASSIGLIDEQYF
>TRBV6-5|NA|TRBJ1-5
CASSPDSDQPQHF
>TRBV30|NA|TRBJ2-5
CAWNRDSSQETQYF
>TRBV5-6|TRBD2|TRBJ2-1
CASSLAGGPKPTQHNEQFF
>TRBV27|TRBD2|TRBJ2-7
CASSPRTSGSYSYEQYF
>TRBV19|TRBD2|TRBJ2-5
CASSPRGGGETQYF
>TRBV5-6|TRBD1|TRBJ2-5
CASSPLSGTGESETQYF
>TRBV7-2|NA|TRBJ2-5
CASSLEVEQAETQYF
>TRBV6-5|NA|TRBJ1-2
CASSYSRGTGYTF
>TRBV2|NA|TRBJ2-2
CASIWDSGTGELFF
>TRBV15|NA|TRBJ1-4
CATSRGTGSLRDEKLFF
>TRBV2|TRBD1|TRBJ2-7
CASRGQGVYEQYF